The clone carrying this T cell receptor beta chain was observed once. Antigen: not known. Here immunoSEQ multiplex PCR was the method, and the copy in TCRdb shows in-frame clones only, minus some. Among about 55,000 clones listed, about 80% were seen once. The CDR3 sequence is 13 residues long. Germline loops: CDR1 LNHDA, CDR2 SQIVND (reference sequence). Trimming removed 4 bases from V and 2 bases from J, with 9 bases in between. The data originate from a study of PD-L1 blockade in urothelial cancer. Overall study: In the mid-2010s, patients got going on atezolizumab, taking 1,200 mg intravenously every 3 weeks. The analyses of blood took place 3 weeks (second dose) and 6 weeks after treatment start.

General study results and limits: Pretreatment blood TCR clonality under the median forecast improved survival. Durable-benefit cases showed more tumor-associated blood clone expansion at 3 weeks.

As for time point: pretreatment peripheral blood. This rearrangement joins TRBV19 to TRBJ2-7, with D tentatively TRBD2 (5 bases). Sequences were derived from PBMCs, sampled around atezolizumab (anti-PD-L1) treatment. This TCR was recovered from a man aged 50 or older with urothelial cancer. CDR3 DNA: TGTGCCAGTAGTACCGGACTCGCCTACGAGCAGTACTTC. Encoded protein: CASSTGLAYEQYF.